This T cell receptor beta chain came from a study of blood T cell repertoires in COVID-19. Background on the study: T cells, B-cell-depleted T cells, or PBMCs supplied cDNA or gDNA.

The data were produced by immunoSEQ multiplex PCR, yet TCRdb's version contains in-frame clones alone and is incomplete. The sample consists of roughly 140,000 clones, around 87% of them appearing once. CDR1 is SNHLY, CDR2 FYNNEI, per germline. Trimming at V came to 2 bases and at J to 5 bases, leaving 8 bases not matched to a gene. The CDR3 runs to 15 residues. Participants had their cohort set by participant-reported clinical history. The V gene is TRBV2, the J gene TRBJ2-5; 7 nucleotides line up with TRBD1. The sequence derives from a man between 60 and 70 years old who had recovered from COVID-19. The sequenced sample was PBMCs or T cells enriched from blood (not recorded which). CDR3 sequence (DNA): TGTGCCAGCAGTGAAAGAAGGGGGCGCGGTGAGACCCAGTACTTC. It yields the protein CASSERRGRGETQYF.